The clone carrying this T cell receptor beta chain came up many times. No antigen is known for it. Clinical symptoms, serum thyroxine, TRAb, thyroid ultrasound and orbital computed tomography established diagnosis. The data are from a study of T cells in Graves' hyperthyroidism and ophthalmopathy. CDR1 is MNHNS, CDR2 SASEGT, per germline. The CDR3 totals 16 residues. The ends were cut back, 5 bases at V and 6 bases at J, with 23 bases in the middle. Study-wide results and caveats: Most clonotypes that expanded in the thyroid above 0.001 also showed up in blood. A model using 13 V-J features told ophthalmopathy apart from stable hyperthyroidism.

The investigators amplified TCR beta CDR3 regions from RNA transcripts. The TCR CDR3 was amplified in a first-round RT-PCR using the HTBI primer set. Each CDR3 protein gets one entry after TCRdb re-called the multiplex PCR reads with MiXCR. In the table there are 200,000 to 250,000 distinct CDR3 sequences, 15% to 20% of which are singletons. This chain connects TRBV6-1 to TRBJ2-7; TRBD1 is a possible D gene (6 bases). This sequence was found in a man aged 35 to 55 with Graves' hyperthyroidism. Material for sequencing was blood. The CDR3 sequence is CASSRHTGNAEPEQYF. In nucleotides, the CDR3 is TGTGCCAGCAGTCGACATACAGGGAACGCTGAGCCCGAGCAGTACTTC.